This TCR beta chain was identified in a study of identical twins. This clonotype showed up just a few times. Its antigen is still unknown. The germline gives CDR1 SGHVS, CDR2 FQNEAQ. With 7 bases removed from V and 0 bases from J, the gap between germline ends came to 12 bases. The CDR3 contains 14 residues. General study points: Zero-insertion analyses were open to partial confounding by invariant MAIT and iNKT cells. Cord blood beta clonotypes present at high abundance carried fewer insertions; no such pattern appeared in memory repertoires.

TCRdb passed the 5' RACE reads through MiXCR, listing each CDR3 protein once. Of approximately 700,000 distinct CDR3 sequences listed, around 6% are singletons. This rearrangement joins TRBV7-8 to TRBJ2-5; unclear D gene. Sequencing was done on a sample of naive T cells sorted from blood. The source is a man younger than 35 in good health. CDR3: CASTVGYHQETQYF. The CDR3 nucleotides are TGTGCCAGCACTGTAGGGTACCACCAAGAGACCCAGTACTTC.